This T cell receptor beta chain was retrieved from a study of T cells after yellow fever vaccination. Production of TCR cDNA was by 5'RACE template switching, which also added a universal primer site and UMIs. MiXCR, applied by TCRdb to the 5' RACE reads, yields one record per CDR3 protein. The table lists some 97,000 distinct CDR3 sequences, 5.8% of them singletons, with about 40% in the top ten. A note on this clonotype: Its target is not known.

Study outcomes and limitations: Weaker overall was a secondary response that nonetheless peaked faster, on day 5 versus 15.

V shed 5 bases, J shed 4 bases, and the junction held 9 bases outside the gene matches. The CDR3 contains 15 residues. The V gene's germline CDR1 is SGHVS and CDR2 FNYEAQ. Sequenced here: CD8+ T cells sorted from PBMCs, sampled 10 days after the yellow fever booster vaccination. The origin of this receptor is a man aged 18-30 years who received the YFV17D yellow fever vaccine. The gene calls are TRBV7-6 and TRBJ2-3; 7 bases fit TRBD2. In nucleotides, the CDR3 is TGTGCCAGCAGCGTGATCGGGGGGAACGCAGATACGCAGTATTTT. Amino acids: CASSVIGGNADTQYF.